This T cell receptor (beta chain) derives from a study of blood T cell repertoires in COVID-19. About the research overall: PBMCs, B-cell-depleted T cells, or T cells provided the cDNA or gDNA that made up the material.

Before they entered the study, exposed participants had met a COVID-19 case within 2 weeks. Repertoires were generated with immunoSEQ multiplex PCR, while TCRdb's copy carries only in-frame clones and drops some. Here the sample spans about 230,000 clones, 80% to 90% being singletons. Sequencing was carried out using PBMCs or T cells enriched from blood (not recorded which). The TCR originated in a woman in her 30s who had been exposed to COVID-19.

Written as DNA, the CDR3 is TGTGCCAGCAGCTTAGTTGACGGCAGGGCCTACGAGCAGTACTTC. Residues: CASSLVDGRAYEQYF. The chain combines TRBV11-2 with TRBJ2-7; perhaps TRBD1 as D (5 bases). This CDR3 has 15 amino acids. Germline V gene lookup returns CDR1 SGHAT and CDR2 FQNNGV. V was cut by 1 base and J by 2 bases, with 12 bases left in between.